A single sample is the source of the 22 T cell receptor beta chains below, sequenced in a study of blood T cell repertoires in COVID-19. TCRdb keeps only in-frame clones here, not all; method: immunoSEQ multiplex PCR. The sample yields almost 200,000 clones, 89% seen once. Sequencing used PBMCs or T cells enriched from blood (not recorded which). The receptors were sampled from a woman between 18 and 29 years old who had recovered from COVID-19.

The CDR3 here is CASSDTSRGREVFSPLHF. The CDR3 nucleotides are TGTGCCAGCAGTGACACATCTAGGGGCAGGGAGGTGTTTTCACCCCTCCACTTT. The chain carries TRBV6-4 and TRBJ1-6, with a possible D match to TRBD1 (5 bases). CDR3 length: 18 amino acids. V lost 2 bases to trimming and J lost 9 bases, with 23 bases between them. Germline CDR1 is MRHNA and CDR2 is SNTAGT.

The V gene is TRBV29-1, the J gene TRBJ1-1, with D possibly TRBD1 on 5 matching bases. CDR3 length: 14 residues. The V and J ends lost 3 bases and 3 bases respectively, with 14 bases between them. Germline CDR1 and CDR2: SQVTM and ANQGSEA. CDR3 coding DNA: TGCAGCGTTGAGTGGGGCGCAGGGTACACTGAAGCTTTCTTT. Translated: CSVEWGAGYTEAFF.

The V and J genes are TRBV11-2 and TRBJ2-7; perhaps TRBD2 as D (6 bases). Per germline, CDR1 SGHAT and CDR2 FQNNGV. The CDR3 consists of 15 residues. Trimming stripped 0 bases from V and 2 bases from J, with 11 bases between. The chain's CDR3 is CASSLERGQAYEQYF. DNA of the CDR3: TGTGCCAGCAGCTTAGAGCGGGGTCAGGCCTACGAGCAGTACTTC. The full variable domain, with the rest looked up from reference TRBV11-2 and TRBJ2-7, is EAGVAQSPRYKIIEKRQSVAFWCNPISGHATLYWYQQILGQGPKLLIQFQNNGVVDDSQLPKDRFSAERLKGVDSTLKIQPAKLEDSAVYLCASSLERGQAYEQYFGPGTRLTVT.

This sequence joins TRBV7-9 and TRBJ1-5; 7 positions match TRBD1. V trimming: 5 bases; J trimming: 7 bases; junction bases outside the gene matches: 11. This CDR3 has 15 residues. Per germline, CDR1 SEHNR and CDR2 FQNEAQ (reference sequence). In nucleotides, the CDR3 is TGTGCCAGCAGCCCAGATGGGGCAGGGGGACAGCCCCAGCATTTT. It translates to CASSPDGAGGQPQHF. The full variable domain, rest sourced from reference TRBV7-9 and TRBJ1-5, is DTGVSQNPRHKITKRGQNVTFRCDPISEHNRLYWYRQTLGQGPEFLTYFQNEAQLEKSRLLSDRFSAERPKGSFSTLEIQRTEQGDSAMYLCASSPDGAGGQPQHFGDGTRLSIL.

The chain has TRBV19 and TRBJ1-1, with D tentatively TRBD1 (5 bases). Germline V gene sequence: CDR1 LNHDA, CDR2 SQIVND (reference sequence). This CDR3 has 15 amino acids. V was clipped by 4 bases and J by 0 bases, with 12 bases between them. The CDR3 sequence: CASSTSREVNTEAFF. DNA for the CDR3: TGTGCCAGTAGTACCAGCAGGGAAGTGAACACTGAAGCTTTCTTT. Using reference TRBV19 and TRBJ1-1 for the parts outside the CDR3, the full variable domain is DGGITQSPKYLFRKEGQNVTLSCEQNLNHDAMYWYRQDPGQGLRLIYYSQIVNDFQKGDIAEGYSVSREKKESFPLTVTSAQKNPTAFYLCASSTSREVNTEAFFGQGTRLTVV.

This clone was detected ten times or more. V and J are TRBV7-2 and TRBJ2-3, with unresolved D. V lost 1 base and J 4 bases, leaving 9 bases between the germline ends. This CDR3 region has 14 residues. CDR1 SGHTA and CDR2 FQGNSA come from the germline V gene. For the CDR3, the DNA is TGTGCCAGCAGCTTAGGTAGTTTTTCAGATACGCAGTATTTT. This gives the protein CASSLGSFSDTQYF.

J is TRBJ1-3 and V is TRBV7-9; D remains ambiguous. The CDR3 length is 14 residues. CDR1 and CDR2 (germline): SEHNR, FQNEAQ (reference sequence). V lost 2 bases, J lost 0 bases, and 5 bases lay in between. DNA of the CDR3: TGTGCCAGCAGCTTAACGAGCTCTGGAAACACCATATATTTT. It translates to CASSLTSSGNTIYF.

This clone was seen a single time. The J gene is TRBJ2-7, the V gene TRBV5-4, with D tentatively TRBD1 (5 bases). Germline CDR1 and CDR2: SGHNT and YYREEE (reference sequence). The CDR3 sequence is 13 residues long. V was shortened by 3 bases and J by 7 bases, with 14 bases between the two germline ends. In DNA form, the CDR3 reads TGTGCCAGCAGCTCCCGCAGGGAAGAGGAGCAGTACTTC. Residues: CASSSRREEEQYF. The full variable domain, completed using reference TRBV5-4 and TRBJ2-7, is ETGVTQSPTHLIKTRGQQVTLRCSSQSGHNTVSWYQQALGQGPQFIFQYYREEENGRGNFPPRFSGLQFPNYSSELNVNALELDDSALYLCASSSRREEEQYFGPGTRLTVT.

The chain is built from TRBV29-1 and TRBJ2-1; D gene uncertain. Per the germline V gene, CDR1 is SQVTM and CDR2 is ANQGSEA. Trimming shortened V by 8 bases and J by 1 base, and 6 bases separated the two germline ends. CDR3 length: 11 amino acids. The CDR3 DNA reads TGCAGCCAGACTTCCTACAATGAGCAGTTCTTC. This sequence encodes CSQTSYNEQFF.

This chain links TRBV24-1 with TRBJ1-2; the D is unclear. Trimming shortened V by 0 bases and J by 2 bases, and 6 bases separated the two germline ends. Germline V lookup: CDR1 KGHDR, CDR2 SFDVKD. CDR3 length: 14 amino acids. This CDR3 reads CATSDLTVNYGYTF. The CDR3 DNA is TGTGCCACCAGTGATTTGACAGTAAACTATGGCTACACCTTC.

Comments on this clone: The sample contains more than one DNA sequence encoding this CDR3. This rearrangement joins TRBV7-9 to TRBJ1-5, with D unresolved. V shed 1 base and J shed 5 bases, with 3 bases lying between them. This CDR3 is built from 12 residues. CDR1 and CDR2 (germline): SEHNR, FQNEAQ (reference sequence). The CDR3 is CASSLGDQPQHF. CDR3 nucleotide sequence: TGTGCCAGCAGCTTAGGAGATCAGCCCCAGCATTTT.

This chain uses TRBV12-5 with TRBJ1-5, with D possibly matching TRBD1 (6 bases). The germline gives CDR1 LGHNT, CDR2 FRNRAP. The CDR3 is 15 amino acids. V lost 4 bases and J 4 bases, leaving 14 bases between the germline ends. In DNA form, the CDR3 reads TGTGCTAGTGGTTGGGGGGGGACAACAAATCAGCCCCAGCATTTT. This codes for CASGWGGTTNQPQHF. Supplemented by reference TRBV12-5 and TRBJ1-5, the full variable domain reads DARVTQTPRHKVTEMGQEVTMRCQPILGHNTVFWYRQTMMQGLELLAYFRNRAPLDDSGMPKDRFSAEMPDATLATLKIQPSEPRDSAVYFCASGWGGTTNQPQHFGDGTRLSIL.

This clone appeared a single time. The rearrangement uses TRBV2 and TRBJ2-6; 7 nucleotides align to TRBD1. The CDR3 loop spans 17 amino acids. V shed 7 bases and J 0 bases; nucleotides not matched to a gene: 9. Germline V gene sequence: CDR1 SNHLY, CDR2 FYNNEI. The CDR3 region has the DNA TGTGCCAGCACCGGAGACAGGGTTTCCTCTGGGGCCAACGTCCTGACTTTC. Its protein is CASTGDRVSSGANVLTF.

The chain recombines TRBV21-1 with TRBJ1-1; the table names TRBD1, a call not compared with the DNA. TRBV21-1 is noted as a pseudogene. The CDR3 is made up of 16 amino acids. CDR3 sequence: CASSKGSLVRNTEAFF. The CDR3 nucleotides are TGTGCCAGCAGCAAAGGAAGTCTGGTCAGGAACACTGAAGCTTTCTTT.

V usage is TRBV9 and J usage is TRBJ1-2; 8 nucleotides align to TRBD1. Losses at the gene ends were 2 bases for V and 7 bases for J; bases not matched to a gene: 7. Germline V gives CDR1 SGDLS, CDR2 YYNGEE. The CDR3 totals 14 residues. CDR3 nucleotide sequence: TGTGCCAGCAGCGTTGCAACAGGGGGTGGTGGCTACACCTTC. It yields the protein CASSVATGGGGYTF.

This chain joins TRBV4-1 and TRBJ1-5; perhaps TRBD1 as D (5 bases). There are 15 residues in the CDR3. Germline-derived CDR1 and CDR2 are MGHRA and YSYEKL. Trimming removed 4 bases from V and 6 bases from J, with 16 bases in between. The CDR3 DNA sequence: TGCGCCAGCAGCCCTCAGGGTACTATAAGTCAGCCCCAGCATTTT. Translated: CASSPQGTISQPQHF.

This chain links TRBV2 with TRBJ2-3, with 8 bases fitting TRBD2. The CDR3 has 16 amino acids. With 2 bases clipped from V and 0 bases from J, the junction kept 4 bases outside the gene matches. Germline V gene lookup returns CDR1 SNHLY and CDR2 FYNNEI. In nucleotides, the CDR3 is TGTGCCAGCAGTGAACGGGGGGGAATGAGCACAGATACGCAGTATTTT. Protein product: CASSERGGMSTDTQYF.

This sequence joins TRBV9 and TRBJ1-1; D is ambiguous. Germline assignment: CDR1 SGDLS and CDR2 YYNGEE. This CDR3 has 14 residues. V was clipped by 5 bases and J by 4 bases, with 15 bases between them. The CDR3: CASSDGQRGTEAFF. CDR3 coding DNA: TGTGCCAGCAGTGACGGGCAACGGGGCACTGAAGCTTTCTTT.

The chain has TRBV10-2 and TRBJ1-5; TRBD1 matches at 7 bases. Germline assignment: CDR1 WSHSY and CDR2 SAAADI. V dropped 6 bases and J dropped 5; count of bases not matched to a gene: 7. The CDR3 is 14 residues long. CDR3 sequence (DNA): TGCGCCAGCAGAAACAGGGGTTTCGATCAGCCCCAGCATTTT. This gives the protein CASRNRGFDQPQHF.

The V call is TRBV3-1 (or the pseudogene TRBV3-2), the J call TRBJ2-3, with TRBD1 matching over 10 bases. Trimming removed 4 bases from V and 2 bases from J; junction bases left unmatched: 3. The germline gives CDR1 LGHDT, CDR2 YNNKEL (reference sequence). The CDR3 has 15 residues. CDR3 protein: CASSPGTGVTDTQYF. CDR3 nucleotide sequence: TGTGCCAGCAGCCCAGGGACAGGGGTCACAGATACGCAGTATTTT.

The gene calls are TRBV10-3 and TRBJ1-5; tentatively, D is TRBD1 (6 bases). CDR1 is ENHRY, CDR2 SYGVKD, per germline. The CDR3 has 16 residues. V was cut by 2 bases and J by 0 bases, with 11 bases left in between. CDR3: CAISETGLNSNQPQHF. The CDR3 DNA is TGTGCCATCAGTGAGACAGGGTTGAATAGCAATCAGCCCCAGCATTTT.

This chain uses TRBV28 with TRBJ1-1; a possible D gene is TRBD1 (5 bases). Between the trimmed V and J ends, which lost 2 bases and 5 bases, there was a span of 6 bases. The CDR3 is made up of 12 amino acids. Germline loops: CDR1 MDHEN, CDR2 SYDVKM. As DNA, the CDR3 is TGTGCCAGCAGTTTACAGGGTACTGAAGCTTTCTTT. This sequence encodes CASSLQGTEAFF.